This TCR beta chain was identified in a study of response to subunit inactivated influenza vaccine. This clonotype has more than one count but fewer than ten. What it binds is unknown. Trimming stripped 0 bases from V and 7 bases from J, with 10 bases between. This CDR3 has 14 residues. The germline CDR1 and CDR2 sequences are MNHEY and SVGAGI. MiXCR was run by TCRdb on the RT-PCR reads, yielding one entry per CDR3 protein. Among around 850,000 distinct CDR3 sequences listed, approximately 17% were seen once. Study results and limitations: Each seasonal influenza vaccination recruits few new T cells, the authors suggested.

The input for sequencing was PBMCs from blood, taken roughly 5 days after vaccination. This TCR was recovered from a man in his fifties or sixties who received an inactivated influenza vaccine. V is TRBV6-5 and J is TRBJ2-1, with TRBD2 as a possible D gene (5 bases). In DNA form, the CDR3 reads TGTGCCAGCAGTTACTCGAGACTATTGAATGAGCAGTTCTTC. Its translation is CASSYSRLLNEQFF.